A selection of T cell receptor beta chains follows, all from one sample in a study. TCRdb redid the calling of the 5' RACE reads with MiXCR, one entry per CDR3 protein. The sample records around 44,000 distinct CDR3 sequences, over 25% being singletons. Sequences were obtained from tumor-infiltrating memory CD4+ T cells sorted from the breast tumor. The source of these receptors is a female donor with breast cancer. CDR3s include the opening cysteine and the closing phenylalanine or tryptophan. D genes are given only for firm matches. Where a row states a size, it is once, few, many or the class of an expanded clone; other rows omit it.

d_call cdr3_length j_call v_call clone_size cdr3_nt cdr3_aa
NA 14 TRBJ1-1 TRBV6-1 NA TGTGCCAGCACCGGGAGGACGGGGAACACTGAAGCTTTCTTT CASTGRTGNTEAFF
TRBD1 15 TRBJ1-5 TRBV29-1 NA TGCAGCGTTACAACCGGGACAGGGAGATATCAGCCCCAGCATTTT CSVTTGTGRYQPQHF
NA 14 TRBJ2-2 TRBV7-3 NA TGTGCCAGCAGCTTAACCTCTCATGCCGGGGAGCTGTTTTTT CASSLTSHAGELFF
TRBD2 15 TRBJ2-4 TRBV14 NA TGTGCCAGCAGCCAAGATCGGAGCGGGAGTAACATTCAGTACTTC CASSQDRSGSNIQYF
NA 15 TRBJ2-3 TRBV28 few TGTGCCAGCAGTTTTGGTGGGGCGGCGGCAGATACGCAGTATTTT CASSFGGAAADTQYF
NA 16 TRBJ2-1 TRBV4-1 few TGCGCCAGCAGCCAAGCACGGGCCGGGATCCCCAATGAGCAGTTCTTC CASSQARAGIPNEQFF
NA 15 TRBJ2-1 TRBV5-1 NA TGCGCCAGCAGCCTGTCGCGAGTTCTCTACAATGAGCAGTTCTTC CASSLSRVLYNEQFF
NA 14 TRBJ2-6 TRBV6-2/TRBV6-3 few TGTGCCAGCAGTGTAAATCCTGGGGCCAACGTCCTGACTTTC CASSVNPGANVLTF
NA 18 TRBJ2-5 TRBV4-2 few TGTGCCAGCAGCCAAGATTTGGCAGGGGGAGGGTTGGTAGAGACCCAGTACTTC CASSQDLAGGGLVETQYF
NA 19 TRBJ1-2 TRBV7-9 NA TGTGCCAGCAGCTTAGGAAGAGGGATCCTAAGACGGGCGAGGCATGGCTACACCTTC CASSLGRGILRRARHGYTF
NA 12 TRBJ1-2 TRBV28 NA TGTGCCAGCAGTTTAAGACTCTATGGCTACACCTTC CASSLRLYGYTF
NA 15 TRBJ2-1 TRBV5-1 medium-sized TGCGCCAGCAGCTTCCGGGGAAGCTCCTACAATGAGCAGTTCTTC CASSFRGSSYNEQFF
TRBD1 15 TRBJ2-1 TRBV12-3/TRBV12-4 few TGTGCCAGCAGTATCCAGGGGGCGCCCTACAATGAGCAGTTCTTC CASSIQGAPYNEQFF
NA 13 TRBJ1-2 TRBV28 NA TGTGCCAGCAGCCCTACTGGAAACTATGGCTACACCTTC CASSPTGNYGYTF
NA 14 TRBJ2-7 TRBV6-1 many TGTGCCAGCAGTCGAGGGGCCCGAGCCTACGAGCAGTACTTC CASSRGARAYEQYF
TRBD2 14 TRBJ2-3 TRBV7-2 NA TGTGCCAGCAGCTTGACTAGCGGGCGAGATACGCAGTATTTT CASSLTSGRDTQYF
TRBD2 16 TRBJ2-3 TRBV4-1 few TGCGCCAGCAGCCAAGACAACGGGGGGGCCGCAGATACGCAGTATTTT CASSQDNGGAADTQYF